Following are 2 T cell receptor beta chains from one sample sequenced in a study of T cells expressing NK-cell markers. TCRdb re-called the 5' RACE reads and shows each CDR3 protein once, DNA omitted. Its table records roughly 450,000 distinct CDR3 sequences. The sample consisted of blood T cells: a sorted CD56 or NKG2C T cell subset, CD4+ or CD8+ T cells, or bulk PBMC T cells (not recorded which). The receptors were sampled from a woman between 45 and 65 years old in good health.

The chain combines TRBV10-3 with TRBJ1-4; without DNA, the TCRdb call of TRBD1 cannot be checked. The germline V gene encodes CDR1 ENHRY and CDR2 SYGVKD. The CDR3 has 13 amino acids. The CDR3 reads CATGQKLNEKLFF.

This chain uses TRBV3-1 with TRBJ1-2; TCRdb gives TRBD1 as the D gene, but with no DNA this cannot be confirmed. Germline CDR1 is LGHDT and CDR2 is YNNKEL (reference sequence). This CDR3 has 15 amino acids. The CDR3 reads CASSQGVGQNYGYTF.